Each of the 19 T cell receptor beta chains below was sequenced from the same sample in a study of response to subunit inactivated influenza vaccine (dated by TCRdb to 2016 to 2019). Library construction relied on RT-PCR. TCRdb names Illumina HiSeq 2500 as the instrument used. TCRdb took the public reads, trimmed them with fastp at Q25, ran MiXCR for clone calling and kept in-frame beta chains. Rows matching on CDR3 protein sequence are summarized as one entry with the most common DNA and genes. The sample table lists 800,000 or so distinct CDR3 sequences, 21% of them with a count of one. The ten largest account for 10% to 13% of the sample. This specimen consisted of PBMCs from blood, obtained 4 to 6 days after vaccination. The receptors stem from a man between 50 and 59 years old who received an inactivated influenza vaccine. Donor details come from another sample of the same person, matched by shared clones.

The chain uses TRBV7-2 and TRBJ1-2; D may be TRBD1 (6 bases). Looked up from germline, CDR1 is SGHTA and CDR2 is FQGNSA. V lost 0 bases, J lost 8 bases, and 16 bases lay in between. The CDR3 is 15 residues long. The CDR3 protein is CASSLAHGGAGGYTF. The CDR3 DNA follows: TGTGCCAGCAGCTTAGCGCACGGGGGCGCGGGAGGCTACACCTTC.

There are a few counts of this clonotype. The V gene is TRBV20-1, the J gene TRBJ2-1; unclear D gene. Germline loops: CDR1 DFQATT, CDR2 SNEGSKA (reference sequence). CDR3 length: 15 residues. The V end was cut by 1 base, the J end by 2 bases, with 12 bases between. The CDR3 nucleotides are TGCAGTGCTAGAGTTCCATTTCTGACCTACAATGAGCAGTTCTTC. It translates to CSARVPFLTYNEQFF.

This clonotype appeared a few times. V and J are TRBV12-3 or TRBV12-4 and TRBJ2-1, with 8 bases aligning to TRBD1. There are 16 residues in the CDR3. V gave up 6 bases and J gave up 7 bases; unmatched junction bases: 14. CDR3: CASRPKDRDHGNEQFF. In DNA form, the CDR3 reads TGTGCCAGCAGACCGAAGGACAGGGATCACGGGAATGAGCAGTTCTTC.

This clonotype turned up a few times. The rearrangement links TRBV12-3 or TRBV12-4 to TRBJ2-7; TRBD1 matches 8 bases. The CDR3 extends over 16 amino acids. J lost 5 bases, V lost 1 base, and 10 bases had no gene match. CDR3 nucleotide sequence: TGTGCCAGCAGTTTAGAAGGACAGGGCCTAACCCACGAGCAGTACTTC. As protein: CASSLEGQGLTHEQYF.

This clonotype has a handful of counts. V is TRBV11-2 and J is TRBJ2-1; no reliable D call. The CDR3 sequence is 12 residues long. In germline, CDR1 is SGHAT, CDR2 FQNNGV. Between the trimmed V and J ends, which lost 3 bases and 8 bases, there was a span of 8 bases. CDR3 sequence reads: CASSFSDHEQFF. The CDR3 DNA is TGTGCCAGCAGCTTTTCCGACCATGAGCAGTTCTTC.

This clonotype was seen repeatedly, ten times or more. The rearrangement joins TRBV7-9 to TRBJ2-2; D is undetermined. The V and J ends lost 2 bases and 3 bases respectively, with 1 base between them. This CDR3 comprises 12 residues. Germline loops: CDR1 SEHNR, CDR2 FQNEAQ (reference sequence). CDR3 DNA sequence: TGTGCCAGCAGCTTATACACCGGGGAGCTGTTTTTT. This codes for CASSLYTGELFF.

The CDR3 loop reads CASSLANNFEKLFF. In DNA, the CDR3 is TGTGCCAGCAGCTTAGCCAATAACTTCGAAAAACTGTTTTTT. The chain links TRBV7-9 to TRBJ1-4; D is undetermined. This CDR3 region has 14 residues. CDR1 and CDR2 from the germline V gene are SEHNR and FQNEAQ (reference sequence). Trimming shortened V by 0 bases and J by 8 bases, and 10 bases separated the two germline ends.

The chain joins TRBV3-1 to TRBJ2-5, with TRBD1 matching over 7 bases. Trimming at V came to 3 bases and at J to 1 base, leaving 14 bases not matched to a gene. Germline V gene lookup returns CDR1 LGHDT and CDR2 YNNKEL (reference sequence). This CDR3 is 18 amino acids long. The CDR3 protein is CASSHPPRDRAFQETQYF. Here the CDR3 DNA reads TGTGCCAGCAGCCACCCACCAAGGGACAGAGCGTTCCAAGAGACCCAGTACTTC.

This clonotype occurred a few times. This rearrangement joins TRBV4-2 to TRBJ2-1, with a tentative D call TRBD2 (7 bases). This CDR3 comprises 15 residues. Trimming took 0 bases from V and 6 from J, leaving 12 bases between them. Germline-derived CDR1 and CDR2 are LGHNA and YNFKEQ. The CDR3 region is CASSQEQGGVNEQFF. The DNA for the CDR3 is TGTGCCAGCAGCCAAGAACAGGGAGGGGTCAATGAGCAGTTCTTC.

This sequence joins TRBV10-3 and TRBJ2-2, with TRBD2 matching over 7 bases. J was trimmed by 1 base and V by 6 bases; bases with no gene match: 2. Looked up from germline, CDR1 is ENHRY and CDR2 is SYGVKD. This CDR3 has 14 residues. DNA of the CDR3: TGTGCCATCAGACTAGCGCTGAACACCGGGGAGCTGTTTTTT. It translates to CAIRLALNTGELFF.

The genes are TRBV12-3 or TRBV12-4 and TRBJ2-7; D unresolved. Between the trimmed V and J ends, which lost 1 base and 4 bases, there was a span of 11 bases. The CDR3 length is 14 residues. CDR3 bases: TGTGCCAGCAGTTTAGGGGCAGGAATGTACGAGCAGTACTTC. Translating gives CASSLGAGMYEQYF.

The sample holds a few counts of this clonotype. This rearrangement joins TRBV7-2 to TRBJ2-1, with 15 bases fitting TRBD2. Germline CDR1 is SGHTA and CDR2 is FQGNSA. Unmatched junction bases numbered 7, after V lost 5 bases and J lost 8 bases. This CDR3 spans 16 amino acids. DNA for the CDR3: TGTGCCAGCAGCGGGTGGACTAGCGGGAGGGCCGATGAGCAGTTCTTC. This encodes CASSGWTSGRADEQFF.

This clonotype was seen a handful of times. The chain links TRBV10-3 to TRBJ2-1, with TRBD1 identical over 7 bases. Looked up from germline, CDR1 is ENHRY and CDR2 is SYGVKD. CDR3 size: 16 residues. Losses at the gene ends were 5 bases for V and 7 bases for J; bases not matched to a gene: 14. The CDR3 reads CAISPSGQAVFNEQFF. The CDR3 DNA reads as TGTGCCATCAGTCCCTCAGGACAGGCGGTTTTTAATGAGCAGTTCTTC.

This clonotype was seen more than once but under ten times. V and J are TRBV4-3 and TRBJ1-5; D is uncertain. The V gene's germline CDR1 is LGHNA and CDR2 YSLEER. CDR3 length: 15 residues. V was cut by 1 base and J by 4 bases, with 11 bases left in between. DNA for the CDR3: TGCGCCAGCAGCCAAGTCTTTCGGGGAAATCAGCCCCAGCATTTT. This sequence encodes CASSQVFRGNQPQHF.

This clonotype was seen a handful of times. The rearrangement links TRBV20-1 to TRBJ2-7; the D gene is possibly TRBD1 (6 bases). Germline-derived CDR1 and CDR2 are DFQATT and SNEGSKA (reference sequence). The CDR3 is made up of 16 amino acids. V lost 0 bases, J lost 2 bases, and 17 bases lay in between. For the CDR3, the DNA is TGCAGTGCTAGAGACTCTCTCGGGACAAGGCCCTACGAGCAGTACTTC. It encodes CSARDSLGTRPYEQYF.

This clonotype was recorded a few times. This chain links TRBV9 with TRBJ2-7; 13 bases map to TRBD2. Germline CDR1 SGDLS, CDR2 YYNGEE. The CDR3 totals 15 residues. V was pared by 3 bases and J by 6 bases, with 6 bases of the junction left unmatched. Here the CDR3 reads CASSATGTSGIEQYF. The CDR3, as DNA: TGTGCCAGCAGCGCCACAGGGACTAGCGGGATCGAGCAGTACTTC.

Only one count was recorded for this clonotype. The rearrangement links TRBV6-4 to TRBJ1-1, with D unclear. V was pared by 6 bases and J by 6 bases, with 14 bases between. Germline V gene lookup returns CDR1 MRHNA and CDR2 SNTAGT. The CDR3 runs to 13 residues. CDR3 region: CASSPQAGAEAFF. CDR3 bases: TGTGCCAGCAGCCCGCAGGCCGGGGCTGAAGCTTTCTTT.

The chain joins TRBV6-6 to TRBJ2-7, with a possible D match to TRBD2 (6 bases). Germline V gene sequence: CDR1 MNHNY, CDR2 SVGAGI (reference sequence). Trimming removed 6 bases at V and 6 bases at J, with 15 bases between. CDR3 length equals 13 residues. The CDR3 coding sequence is TGTGCCAGCAGCACACTAGCAGCGGGCGAGCAGTACTTC. As protein: CASSTLAAGEQYF.

This clonotype was detected a few times. The chain is built from TRBV18 and TRBJ2-5; D is uncertain. The CDR3 extends over 14 amino acids. Per germline, CDR1 KGHSH and CDR2 LQKENI. Trimming removed 0 bases at V and 2 bases at J, with 7 bases between. CDR3 bases: TGTGCCAGCTCACCACCGTCGGTACAAGAGACCCAGTACTTC. Translated, it gives CASSPPSVQETQYF.